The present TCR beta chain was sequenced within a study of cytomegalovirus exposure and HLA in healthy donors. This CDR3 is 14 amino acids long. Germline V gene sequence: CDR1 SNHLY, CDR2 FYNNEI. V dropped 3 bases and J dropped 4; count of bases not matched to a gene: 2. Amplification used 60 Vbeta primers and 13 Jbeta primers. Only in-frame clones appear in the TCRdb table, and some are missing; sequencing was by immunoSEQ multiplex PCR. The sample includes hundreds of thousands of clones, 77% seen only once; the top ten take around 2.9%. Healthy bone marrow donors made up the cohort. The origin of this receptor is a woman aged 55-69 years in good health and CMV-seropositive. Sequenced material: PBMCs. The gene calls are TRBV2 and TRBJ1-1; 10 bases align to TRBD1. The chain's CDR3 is CASSDWTGGTEAFF. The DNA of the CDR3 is TGTGCCAGCAGTGATTGGACAGGGGGCACTGAAGCTTTCTTT.